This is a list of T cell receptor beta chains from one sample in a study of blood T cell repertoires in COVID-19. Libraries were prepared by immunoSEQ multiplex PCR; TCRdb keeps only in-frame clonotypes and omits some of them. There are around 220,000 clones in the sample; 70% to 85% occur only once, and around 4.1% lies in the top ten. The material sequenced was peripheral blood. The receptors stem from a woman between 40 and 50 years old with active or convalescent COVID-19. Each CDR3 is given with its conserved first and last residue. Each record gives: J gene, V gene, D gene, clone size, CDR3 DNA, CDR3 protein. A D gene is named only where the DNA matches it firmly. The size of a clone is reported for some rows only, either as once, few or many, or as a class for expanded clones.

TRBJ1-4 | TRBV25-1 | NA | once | TGTGCCAGCAGTGATCAGAATAATGAAAAACTGTTTTTT | CASSDQNNEKLFF
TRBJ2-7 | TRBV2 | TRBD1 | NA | TGTGCCAGCGGCCGCCGGGGACAGGGGGCCATTATCCACTTC | CASGRRGQGAIIHF
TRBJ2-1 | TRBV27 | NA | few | TGTGCCAGCAGTTTACCAGGCCCGTCCAATGAGCAGTTCTTC | CASSLPGPSNEQFF
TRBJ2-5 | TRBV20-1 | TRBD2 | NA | TGCAGTGCTAGTTACACTAGCGGGGGTCAAGAGACCCAGTACTTC | CSASYTSGGQETQYF
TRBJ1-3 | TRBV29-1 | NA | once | TGCAGCGTCGGCGGGAGCTCTGGAAACACCATATATTTT | CSVGGSSGNTIYF
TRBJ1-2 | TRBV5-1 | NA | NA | TGCGCCAGCAGCACCGAGGCGGGATTTGGTCTTGGCTACACCTTC | CASSTEAGFGLGYTF
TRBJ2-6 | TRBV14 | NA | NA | TGTGCCAGCAGCTTCCCGTCTGGGGCCAACGTCCTGACTTTC | CASSFPSGANVLTF
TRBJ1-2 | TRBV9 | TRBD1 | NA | TGTGCCAGCAGCGTAGGAGGACAGGGGGGGAACTATGGCTACACCTTC | CASSVGGQGGNYGYTF
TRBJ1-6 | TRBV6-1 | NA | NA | TGTGCCAGCAGTGAAGGCCAGGCCTATAATTCACCCCTCCACTTT | CASSEGQAYNSPLHF
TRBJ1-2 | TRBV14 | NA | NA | TGTGCCAGCAGCCAAGATGCAGGACTTAACTATGGCTACACCTTC | CASSQDAGLNYGYTF
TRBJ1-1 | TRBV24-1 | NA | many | TGTGCCACCAGTGATTACGGGAACACTGAAGCTTTCTTT | CATSDYGNTEAFF
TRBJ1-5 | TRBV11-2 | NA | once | TGTGCCAGCAGCTTAGATCCTGTGAGCCAGCCCCAGCATTTT | CASSLDPVSQPQHF
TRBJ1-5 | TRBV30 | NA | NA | TGTGCCTGGAGTGTGGGGGGGGGCAGGACCCAGCATTTT | CAWSVGGGRTQHF
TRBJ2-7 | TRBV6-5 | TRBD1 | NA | TGTGCCAGCAGTTACGGCCGGGACAGTTACGAGCAGTACTTC | CASSYGRDSYEQYF
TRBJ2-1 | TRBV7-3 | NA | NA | TGTGCCAGCAGCCCGGCACAGGGAACCTACAATGAGCAGTTCTTC | CASSPAQGTYNEQFF
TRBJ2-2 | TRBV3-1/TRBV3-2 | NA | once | TGTGCCAGCAGCCCGTCTAGTCGGCCCGGGGAGCTGTTTTTT | CASSPSSRPGELFF
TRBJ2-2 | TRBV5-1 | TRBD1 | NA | TGCGCCAGCAGCTTGGACTCGACAGGGGGTGTCGGGGAGCTGTTTTTT | CASSLDSTGGVGELFF